One and the same sample provided the 12 T cell receptor beta chains below, sequenced in a study of response to subunit inactivated influenza vaccine. TCRdb ran MiXCR on the RT-PCR reads and lists one entry per CDR3 protein. Of more than 700,000 distinct CDR3 sequences listed, approximately 21% are singletons. The material was PBMCs from blood, obtained roughly 5 days after vaccination. These receptors all come from a man aged 50 to 59 who received an inactivated influenza vaccine.

The V and J genes are TRBV29-1 and TRBJ2-1, with D uncertain. CDR3 size: 15 residues. V lost 6 bases and J lost 0, with 15 bases in between. Germline CDR1 reads SQVTM; CDR2 reads ANQGSEA. The chain's CDR3 is CSVVALFGSYNEQFF. DNA for the CDR3: TGCAGCGTCGTAGCCTTGTTTGGCTCCTACAATGAGCAGTTCTTC.

In its sample, this clonotype was seen a few times. The chain has TRBV10-3 and TRBJ2-5; 9 bases are shared with TRBD1. J was trimmed by 5 bases and V by 5 bases; bases with no gene match: 12. This CDR3 comprises 16 residues. Germline loops: CDR1 ENHRY, CDR2 SYGVKD. CDR3 residues: CAISSSGTGSSETQYF. Here the CDR3 DNA reads TGTGCCATCAGTTCTTCCGGGACAGGGTCGTCGGAGACCCAGTACTTC.

The genes are TRBV6-1 and TRBJ2-3; possibly TRBD1 for D (5 bases). Germline V CDR1 and CDR2: MNHNS, SASEGT. Trimming cost V 7 bases and J 0 bases, with 11 bases left between them. The CDR3 spans 14 residues. DNA of the CDR3: TGTGCCAGCACCCCGAGACAGAGCACAGATACGCAGTATTTT. Protein product: CASTPRQSTDTQYF.

This sequence joins TRBV5-6 and TRBJ1-1, with 7 bases identical to TRBD1. Germline trimming cut 6 bases from V and 0 bases from J; bases unmatched to any gene: 17. The CDR3 extends over 18 amino acids. Germline V gene sequence: CDR1 SGHDT, CDR2 YYEEEE. CDR3 in amino acids: CASIPHIGGTAVNTEAFF. The CDR3 nucleotides are TGTGCCAGCATCCCACATATAGGGGGGACAGCAGTGAACACTGAAGCTTTCTTT.

This clonotype has just a few counts. This rearrangement joins TRBV7-9 to TRBJ2-7; the D gene is possibly TRBD2 (6 bases). V lost 4 bases to trimming and J lost 2 bases, with 12 bases between them. Germline V lookup: CDR1 SEHNR, CDR2 FQNEAQ (reference sequence). The CDR3 totals 14 residues. In DNA, the CDR3 is TGTGCCAGCAGCTCCCACCGGGGGACCTACGAGCAGTACTTC. Its translation is CASSSHRGTYEQYF.

This clonotype was found a few times. The CDR3 DNA reads as TGTGCCAGCAGCTCCCATAGCGGGACGGTCACAGATACGCAGTATTTT. Its translation is CASSSHSGTVTDTQYF. The chain is built from TRBV7-2 and TRBJ2-3; 8 nucleotides line up with TRBD2. Unmatched junction bases numbered 8, after V lost 4 bases and J lost 2 bases. Germline values: CDR1 SGHTA, CDR2 FQGNSA. The CDR3 contains 16 residues.

This clonotype was detected a few times. V usage is TRBV7-7 and J usage is TRBJ2-1; possibly TRBD1 for D (6 bases). This CDR3 has 15 residues. Germline CDR1 and CDR2: SSHAT and FNYEAQ (reference sequence). V was trimmed by 3 bases and J by 7 bases, leaving 16 bases between them. The DNA of the CDR3 is TGTGCCAGCAGCTTTTTTTACAGGGTTTCTAATGAGCAGTTCTTC. It specifies CASSFFYRVSNEQFF.

The V call is TRBV5-1, the J call TRBJ1-1, with D unclear. V was trimmed by 0 bases and J by 6 bases, leaving 12 bases between them. Germline assignment: CDR1 SGHRS and CDR2 YFSETQ. The CDR3 is made up of 14 amino acids. Here the CDR3 reads CASSLDPGGSEAFF. CDR3 nucleotides: TGCGCCAGCAGCTTGGATCCGGGAGGGTCTGAAGCTTTCTTT.

The CDR3 spells CASSLAGGLRTDTQYF. As DNA, the CDR3 is TGTGCCAGCAGTTTAGCTGGGGGGCTTAGGACAGATACGCAGTATTTT. The chain joins TRBV12-3 or TRBV12-4 to TRBJ2-3, with D perhaps given as TRBD1 or TRBD2 (6 bases each). V shed 0 bases and J shed 3 bases, with 13 bases lying between them. This CDR3 contains 16 residues.

J is TRBJ1-5 and V is TRBV27; the D gene is possibly TRBD1 (5 bases). With 7 bases removed from V and 7 bases from J, the gap between germline ends came to 11 bases. The CDR3 has 12 amino acids. Germline V lookup: CDR1 MNHEY, CDR2 SMNVEV (reference sequence). The DNA for the CDR3 is TGTGCCAGCAACAGGAGGGGACAGCCCCAGCATTTT. Translated: CASNRRGQPQHF.

This chain links TRBV24-1 with TRBJ2-3; 7 bases are shared with TRBD1. CDR1 KGHDR and CDR2 SFDVKD come from the germline V gene. V was clipped by 5 bases and J by 1 base; unmatched bases: 5. There are 15 residues in the CDR3. Here the CDR3 reads CATSAPTGGTDTQYF. In DNA form, the CDR3 reads TGTGCCACCAGTGCCCCAACAGGGGGCACAGATACGCAGTATTTT.

This clonotype was counted a few times. The chain uses TRBV12-3 or TRBV12-4 and TRBJ2-5; possible D gene TRBD1, 7 bases. V was shortened by 2 bases and J by 2 bases, with 12 bases between the two germline ends. The CDR3 loop spans 15 amino acids. In DNA, the CDR3 is TGTGCCAGCAGTTTAAGGACAGGACTACAAGAGACCCAGTACTTC. It encodes CASSLRTGLQETQYF.